This T cell receptor (beta chain) was found in a study of blood T cell repertoires in COVID-19. Authors' data handling: Amplifying reference gene primers gave estimates of nucleated cell counts. Profiled with immunoSEQ multiplex PCR; TCRdb holds only in-frame clones, not every one. V and J calls and clone size are those listed in that table; D and trimming were worked out from the DNA. The sample lists about 180,000 clones, around 85% seen once, with around 8.6% in the top ten. CDR3 length equals 15 residues. Germline lookup yields CDR1 MNHNS and CDR2 SASEGT. V shed 1 base, J shed 8 bases, and the junction held 9 bases outside the gene matches.

Sequenced material: peripheral blood. J is TRBJ2-7 and V is TRBV6-1; 9 bases align to TRBD1. This TCR was sampled from a man in his forties or fifties with active or convalescent COVID-19. CDR3 DNA: TGTGCCAGCAGTGAAGTTTTCGGACAGGGGAGGCAGCAGTACTTC. Amino acid sequence: CASSEVFGQGRQQYF.